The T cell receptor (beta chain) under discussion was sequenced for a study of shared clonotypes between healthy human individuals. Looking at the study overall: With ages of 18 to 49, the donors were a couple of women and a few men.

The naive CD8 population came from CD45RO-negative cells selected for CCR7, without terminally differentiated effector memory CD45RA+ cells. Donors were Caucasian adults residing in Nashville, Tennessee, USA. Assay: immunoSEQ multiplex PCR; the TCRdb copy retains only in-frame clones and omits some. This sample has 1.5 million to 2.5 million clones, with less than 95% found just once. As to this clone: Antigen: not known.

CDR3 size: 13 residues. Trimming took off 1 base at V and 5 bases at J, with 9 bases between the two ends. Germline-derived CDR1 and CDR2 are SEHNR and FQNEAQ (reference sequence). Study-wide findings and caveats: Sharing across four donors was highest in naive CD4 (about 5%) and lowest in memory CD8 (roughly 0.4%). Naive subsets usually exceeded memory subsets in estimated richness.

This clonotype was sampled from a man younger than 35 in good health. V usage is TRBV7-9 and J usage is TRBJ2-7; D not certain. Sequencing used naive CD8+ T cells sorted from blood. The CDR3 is CASSLGVLNEQYF. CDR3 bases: TGTGCCAGCAGCTTAGGGGTTTTGAACGAGCAGTACTTC.